Below, one T cell receptor (beta chain) is given with its context. Patients who underwent sequencing had shown CD8+CD57+ cell expansion by flow cytometry. There are 16 residues in the CDR3. V lost 1 base and J 3 bases, leaving 16 bases between the germline ends. Germline V gives CDR1 SGHRS, CDR2 YFSETQ. Genomic DNA served as template for TCR beta VDJ and CDR3 profiling. In TCRdb, the reads were re-called with MiXCR into one record per CDR3 protein. This repertoire shows over 150,000 distinct CDR3 sequences, 40% to 65% found once; its top ten account for 10% to 15%. This entry comes from a study of CD8+CD57+ T cells in acquired aplastic anemia.

The clonotype originates from a human donor with aplastic anemia. The specimen was sorted CD4+, CD8+, or CD8+CD57+ T cells (not recorded which) from PBMCs. The chain recombines TRBV5-1 with TRBJ1-1; weak D call: TRBD1 (5 bases). The CDR3 here is CASSLSGDFEDTEAFF. As DNA, the CDR3 is TGCGCCAGCAGCTTGTCGGGGGATTTCGAAGACACTGAAGCTTTCTTT.